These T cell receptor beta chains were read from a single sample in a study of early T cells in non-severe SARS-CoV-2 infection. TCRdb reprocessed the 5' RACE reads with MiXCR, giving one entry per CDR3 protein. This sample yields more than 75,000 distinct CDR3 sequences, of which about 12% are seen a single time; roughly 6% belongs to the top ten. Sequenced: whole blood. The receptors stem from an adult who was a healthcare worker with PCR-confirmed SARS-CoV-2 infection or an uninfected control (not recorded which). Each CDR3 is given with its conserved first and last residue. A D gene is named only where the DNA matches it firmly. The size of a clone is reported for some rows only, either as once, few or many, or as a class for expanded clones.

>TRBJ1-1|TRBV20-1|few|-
TGCAGTGCTAACCAGGGGTCTCTGAACACTGAAGCTTTCTTT
CSANQGSLNTEAFF
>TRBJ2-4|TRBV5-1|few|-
TGCGCCAGCAGCCCACAGGGAGGCGACATTCAGTACTTC
CASSPQGGDIQYF
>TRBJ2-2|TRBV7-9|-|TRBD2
TGTGCCAGCAGCCGGACTAGCAGCACCGGGGAGCTGTTTTTT
CASSRTSSTGELFF
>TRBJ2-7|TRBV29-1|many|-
TGCAGCGTTGATGTGGGCGACGAGCAGTACTTC
CSVDVGDEQYF
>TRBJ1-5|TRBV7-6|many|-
TGTGCCAGCAGCTTAGGGCCGGGACCTAATAGCAATCAGCCCCAGCATTTT
CASSLGPGPNSNQPQHF
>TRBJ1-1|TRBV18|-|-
TGTGCCAGCTCACCCCCGGGGGTGAACACTGAAGCTTTCTTT
CASSPPGVNTEAFF
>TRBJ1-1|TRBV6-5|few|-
TGTGCCAGCAGTTACCAACTACAGTCTTGGGCTTTCTTT
CASSYQLQSWAFF
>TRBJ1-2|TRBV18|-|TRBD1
TGTGCCAGCTCACCACGGACAGGGGATGGCTACACCTTC
CASSPRTGDGYTF
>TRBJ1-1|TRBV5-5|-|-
TGTGCCAGCAGCTTTGAGGGAGGGCGGAACACTGAAGCTTTCTTT
CASSFEGGRNTEAFF
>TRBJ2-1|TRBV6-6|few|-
TGTGCCAGCAGTTGGACTATAGAGAATGAGCAGTTCTTC
CASSWTIENEQFF
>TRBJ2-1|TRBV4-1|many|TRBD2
TGCGCCAGCAGCCCGGGACTAGCGGGGACCTACAATGAGCAGTTCTTC
CASSPGLAGTYNEQFF
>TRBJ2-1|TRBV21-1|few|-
TGTGCCACCGGACAGGGGAGGGATGAGCAGTTCTTC
CATGQGRDEQFF
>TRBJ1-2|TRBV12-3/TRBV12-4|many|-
TGTGCCAGCAGACGTTTCCAGGACATCTATGGCTACACCTTC
CASRRFQDIYGYTF
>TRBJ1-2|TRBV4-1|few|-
TGCGCCAGCAGCCTCAGGGGCAGGGCCCGAGATGGCTATGGCTACACCTTC
CASSLRGRARDGYGYTF
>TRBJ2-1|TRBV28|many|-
TGTGCCAGCAGTTTAGGGGGCACCTACAATGAGCAGTTCTTC
CASSLGGTYNEQFF
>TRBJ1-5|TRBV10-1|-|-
TGCGCCAGCAGATGGTCCTTGGATCAGCCCCAGCATTTT
CASRWSLDQPQHF
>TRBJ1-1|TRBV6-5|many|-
TGTGCCAGCAGTTACAATGTCCGGCAGGGAGAAAACACTGAAGCTTTCTTT
CASSYNVRQGENTEAFF
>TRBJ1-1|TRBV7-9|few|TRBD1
TGTGCCAGCAGCTTAGGAAACGCAGGGGGAACTGAAGCTTTCTTT
CASSLGNAGGTEAFF
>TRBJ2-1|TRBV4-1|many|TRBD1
TGCGCCAGCAGCTACCCCCGGGACAGGGGCCACAATGAGCAGTTCTTC
CASSYPRDRGHNEQFF
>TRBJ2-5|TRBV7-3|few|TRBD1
TGTGCCAGCAGCTTGACAGGGGGAAGGGAGACCCAGTACTTC
CASSLTGGRETQYF
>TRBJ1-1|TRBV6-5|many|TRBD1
TGTGCCAGCAACCGAAAACCGGGACAGGCCACTGAAGCTTTCTTT
CASNRKPGQATEAFF
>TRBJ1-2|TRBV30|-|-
TGTGCCTGGAGTTCCCGCGGGGACGGTAATGGCTACACCTTC
CAWSSRGDGNGYTF
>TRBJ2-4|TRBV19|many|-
TGTGCCAGTAGGACAGCCAAAAACATTCAGTACTTC
CASRTAKNIQYF
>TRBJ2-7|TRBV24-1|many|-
TGTGCCACCAGTGACCGGGACGGCGCGGCCTACGAGCAGTACTTC
CATSDRDGAAYEQYF
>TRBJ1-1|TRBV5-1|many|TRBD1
TGCGCCAGCAGCTTGGTGGGACAGCCGAACACTGAAGCTTTCTTT
CASSLVGQPNTEAFF
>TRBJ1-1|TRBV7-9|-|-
TGTGCCAGCAGCTTAGACGAAGTTGAAGCTTTCTTT
CASSLDEVEAFF
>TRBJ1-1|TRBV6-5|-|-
TGTGCCAGCAGTTATACAACGATGAACACTGAAGCTTTCTTT
CASSYTTMNTEAFF
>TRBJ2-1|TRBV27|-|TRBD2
TGTGCCAGCAGTTTGGGGACTAGCGGGAGTAGGCTCTTC
CASSLGTSGSRLF
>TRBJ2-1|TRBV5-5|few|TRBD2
TGTGCCAGCAGCTTGTTTTGGACTAGTACTAACAATGAGCAGTTCTTC
CASSLFWTSTNNEQFF
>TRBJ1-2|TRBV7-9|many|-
TGTGCCAGCAGCTTAGGTCACGACGTCGACTATGGCTACACCTTC
CASSLGHDVDYGYTF
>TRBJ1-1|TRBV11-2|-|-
TGTGCCAGCCCCCCCTTTGGGCCGAACACTGAAGCTTTCTTT
CASPPFGPNTEAFF
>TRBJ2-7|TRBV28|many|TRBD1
TGTGCCAGCAGATCCGGACAGGGGTTCCGGGACGAGCAGTACTTC
CASRSGQGFRDEQYF
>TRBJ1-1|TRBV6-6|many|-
TGTGCCAGCAGGATACAAGGGGGGTCTCGTGGCACTGAAGCTTTCTTT
CASRIQGGSRGTEAFF
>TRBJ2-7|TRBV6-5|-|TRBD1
TGTGCCAGCAGAAGCGAACCCGGGACAGCGTACGAGCAGTACTTC
CASRSEPGTAYEQYF
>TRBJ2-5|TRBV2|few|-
TGTGCCAGCAGTGAAGCAGGACGCCGTGAGACCCAGTACTTC
CASSEAGRRETQYF
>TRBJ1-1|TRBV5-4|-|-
TGTGCCAGCAGCTTCGGAGGGGCTGAAGCTTTCTTT
CASSFGGAEAFF
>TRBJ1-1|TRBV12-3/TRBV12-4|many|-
TGTGCCAGCAGTTTAATGGGGCAGGGCGAAGCTTTCTTT
CASSLMGQGEAFF
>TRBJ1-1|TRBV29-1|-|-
TGCAGCGTTGAAGGGAGGGGGTCGGACACTGAAGCTTTCTTT
CSVEGRGSDTEAFF
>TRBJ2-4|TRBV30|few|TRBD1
TGTGCCTGGAGTCTAAACAGGGGAGCCAAAAACATTCAGTACTTC
CAWSLNRGAKNIQYF
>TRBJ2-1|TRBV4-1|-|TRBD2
TGCGCCAGCAGCCAAGTGCCATCCGGGACTACCTACAATGAGCAGTTCTTC
CASSQVPSGTTYNEQFF
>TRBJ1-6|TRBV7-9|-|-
TGTGCCAGCAGCTCACTCCGGAGCTCCTATAATTCACCCCTCCACTTT
CASSSLRSSYNSPLHF
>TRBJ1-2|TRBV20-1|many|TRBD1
TGCAGTGCTAGACAGGGGGCCTATGGCTACACCTTC
CSARQGAYGYTF
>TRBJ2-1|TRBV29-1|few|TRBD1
TGCAGCGTAATCGGGACAGGTTCCTACAATGAGCAGTTCTTC
CSVIGTGSYNEQFF
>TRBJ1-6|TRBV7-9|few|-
TGTGCCAGCAGCACAGGGATCAATAATTCACCCCTCCACTTT
CASSTGINNSPLHF
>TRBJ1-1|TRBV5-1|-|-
TGCGCCAGCAGCTTGGCCTCGATCAGAATGAACACTGAAGCTTTCTTT
CASSLASIRMNTEAFF
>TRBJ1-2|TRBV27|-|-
TGTGCCAGCAGTGGCAAATTCTATTCCCCCTATGGCTACACCTTC
CASSGKFYSPYGYTF
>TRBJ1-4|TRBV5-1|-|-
TGCGCCAGCAGCTTGGCCCCTAATGAAAAACTGTTTTTT
CASSLAPNEKLFF
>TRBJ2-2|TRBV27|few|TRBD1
TGTGCCAGCAGTCCCTACAGGGACAGGGGGGACACCGGGGAGCTGTTTTTT
CASSPYRDRGDTGELFF